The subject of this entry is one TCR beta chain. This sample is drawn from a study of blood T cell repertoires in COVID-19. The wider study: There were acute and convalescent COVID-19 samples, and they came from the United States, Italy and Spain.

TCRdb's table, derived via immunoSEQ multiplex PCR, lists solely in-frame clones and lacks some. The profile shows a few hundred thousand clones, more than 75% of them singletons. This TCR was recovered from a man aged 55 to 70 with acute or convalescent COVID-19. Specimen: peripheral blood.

Here the CDR3 reads CASSLSAGGPRDTQYF. Here the CDR3 DNA reads TGCGCCAGCAGCTTGTCCGCGGGGGGGCCCCGGGATACGCAGTATTTT. This chain connects TRBV5-1 to TRBJ2-3; 9 bases align to TRBD2. CDR1 SGHRS and CDR2 YFSETQ come from the germline V gene. The CDR3 extends over 16 amino acids. V lost 1 base and J lost 6; bases outside the gene matches: 9.